These 3 T cell receptor beta chains came from one sample sequenced in a study of blood T cell repertoires in COVID-19. Some clones are missing from TCRdb's copy, which holds only in-frame ones; the method was immunoSEQ multiplex PCR. The table records about 240,000 clones, roughly 85% of them present only once. Material: peripheral blood. The source of these receptors is a man aged 50 to 59 with COVID-19, enrolled during active disease.

The rearrangement joins TRBV5-1 to TRBJ2-7; 7 bases are a match to TRBD2. The V and J ends lost 4 bases and 2 bases, in that order; junction bases with no gene match: 9. Per germline, CDR1 SGHRS and CDR2 YFSETQ. This CDR3 is built from 15 residues. The CDR3 nucleotides are TGCGCCAGCAGCCCCGGACTAGTTGGGGCCTACGAGCAGTACTTC. Translated: CASSPGLVGAYEQYF.

The chain links TRBV2 to TRBJ1-2, with 7 bases identical to TRBD1. J gave up 8 bases and V 8 bases, and 5 bases lay outside the gene matches. The CDR3 is made up of 11 amino acids. The V gene's germline CDR1 is SNHLY and CDR2 FYNNEI. For the CDR3, the DNA is TGTGCCAGCCACGGGACAGCCGGCTACACCTTC. Protein product: CASHGTAGYTF. The full variable domain, completed using reference TRBV2 and TRBJ1-2, is EPEVTQTPSHQVTQMGQEVILRCVPISNHLYFYWYRQILGQKVEFLVSFYNNEISEKSEIFDDQFSVERPDGSNFTLKIRSTKLEDSAMYFCASHGTAGYTFGSGTRLTVV.

The count of this clone is one. The J gene is TRBJ2-7, the V gene TRBV4-3; tentative D call: TRBD1 (6 bases). Germline values: CDR1 LGHNA, CDR2 YSLEER. The CDR3 is made up of 15 amino acids. V shed 0 bases and J shed 7 bases, with 16 bases lying between them. The CDR3 loop is CASSQERRGYREQYF. CDR3 nucleotide sequence: TGCGCCAGCAGCCAAGAACGCAGGGGATACCGAGAGCAGTACTTC.